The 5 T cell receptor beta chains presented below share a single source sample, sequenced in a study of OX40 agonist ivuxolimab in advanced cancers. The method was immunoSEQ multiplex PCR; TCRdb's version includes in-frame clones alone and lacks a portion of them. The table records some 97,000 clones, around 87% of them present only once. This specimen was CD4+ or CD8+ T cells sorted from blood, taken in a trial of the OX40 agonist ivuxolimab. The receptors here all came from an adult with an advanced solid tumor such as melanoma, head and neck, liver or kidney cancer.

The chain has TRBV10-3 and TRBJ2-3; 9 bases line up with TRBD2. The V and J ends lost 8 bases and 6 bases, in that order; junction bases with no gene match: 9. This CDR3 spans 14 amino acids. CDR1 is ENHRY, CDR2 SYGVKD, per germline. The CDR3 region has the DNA TGTGCCATCTCCAGCGGGGGGCCTCCGGATACGCAGTATTTT. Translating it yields CAISSGGPPDTQYF.

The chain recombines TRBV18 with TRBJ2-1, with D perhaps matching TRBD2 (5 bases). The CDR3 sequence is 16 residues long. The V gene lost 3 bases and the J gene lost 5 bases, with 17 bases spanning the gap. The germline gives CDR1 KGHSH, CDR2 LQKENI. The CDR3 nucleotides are TGTGCCAGCTCACCCTCGGGATCATGGACCAACAATGAGCAGTTCTTC. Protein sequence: CASSPSGSWTNNEQFF.

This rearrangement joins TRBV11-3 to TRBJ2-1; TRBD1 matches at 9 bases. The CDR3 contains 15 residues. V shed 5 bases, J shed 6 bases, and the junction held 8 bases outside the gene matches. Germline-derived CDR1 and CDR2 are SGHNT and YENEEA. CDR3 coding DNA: TGTGCCAGCAGCCCAGGTCGGACAGGGGTCAATGAGCAGTTCTTC. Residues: CASSPGRTGVNEQFF.

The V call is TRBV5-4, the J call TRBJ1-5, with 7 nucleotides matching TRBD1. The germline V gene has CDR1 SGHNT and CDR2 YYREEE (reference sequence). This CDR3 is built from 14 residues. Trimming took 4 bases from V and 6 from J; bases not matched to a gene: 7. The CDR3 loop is CASSQDREAQPQHF. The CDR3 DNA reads TGTGCCAGCAGCCAAGACAGGGAAGCTCAGCCCCAGCATTTT.

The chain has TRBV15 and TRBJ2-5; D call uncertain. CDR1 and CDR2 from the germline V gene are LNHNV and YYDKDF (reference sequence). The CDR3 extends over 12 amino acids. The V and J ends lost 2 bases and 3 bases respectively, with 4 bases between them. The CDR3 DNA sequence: TGTGCCACCAGCAGACTCAAAGAGACCCAGTACTTC. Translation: CATSRLKETQYF.